This TCR beta chain was documented in a study of Graves' ophthalmopathy and Graves' hyperthyroidism. This clonotype was counted many times. A much larger clonotype is one base distant, so this may be a read error. Ophthalmopathy donors showed moderate-to-severe activity, CAS ≥3, NOSPECS ≥4 and a duration under 3 months. Fresh peripheral blood, roughly 9.4 ml, was the PBMC source. RNA transcripts were the template, and TCR beta CDR3 regions were amplified from them. Scientists carried out first-round RT-PCR using HTBI primers and then a second-round multiplex PCR. TCRdb re-analysed the multiplex PCR reads in MiXCR, keeping a single row per CDR3 protein. The sample holds over 200,000 distinct CDR3 sequences; approximately 29% are singletons and the top ten take 9.1%. The V end lost 4 bases, the J end lost 11 bases, and 13 bases lay between the germline ends. CDR1 is SGHRS, CDR2 YFSETQ, per germline. This CDR3 region has 13 residues.

This sequence joins TRBV5-1 and TRBJ2-6; D gene ambiguous. The sequenced sample was peripheral blood. The source is a man aged 45 to 65 with Graves' ophthalmopathy. The CDR3 DNA follows: TGCGCCAGCAGCGGTCTCCAGCACGACGTCCTGACTTTC. Residues: CASSGLQHDVLTF.